The clone carrying this TCR beta chain showed up just a few times. Germline lookup yields CDR1 ENHRY and CDR2 SYGVKD. The CDR3 runs to 14 residues. V was pared by 6 bases and J by 6 bases, with 7 bases of the junction left unmatched. The data are from a study of T-cell reconstitution after alpha-beta-depleted transplantation in children. Construction of the TCRbeta library involved unique molecular identifiers. MiXCR, run by TCRdb on the PCR reads, gives a single entry per CDR3 protein. This table has about 500,000 distinct CDR3 sequences, about an eighth appearing once. The source is a female patient between 2 and 10 years old who had a stem cell transplant for aplastic anemia, so the T cells may come from the graft donor. This rearrangement joins TRBV10-3 to TRBJ2-2, with TRBD1 matching over 7 bases. The sequences come from PBMCs, mostly from graft donor cells, collected 180 days after TCRalphabeta/CD19-depleted stem cell transplant. DNA of the CDR3: TGTGCCATCAGCCACAGGGGATCTCCCGGGGAGCTGTTTTTT. Residues: CAISHRGSPGELFF.